This T cell receptor (beta chain) was sequenced for a study of graft-versus-host responses after intestinal transplantation. Whole-study context: For approximately three years after anti-thymocyte globulin induction, all recipients took tacrolimus and steroids. General study results and limits: GvH clones were found in recipient marrow; some appeared first in ileum or blood.

Generated by immunoSEQ multiplex PCR, the TCRdb table keeps only in-frame clones and is missing some. The repertoire holds thousands of clones, with roughly 70% as singletons. Deletions cut 6 bases from V and 1 base from J, with 4 bases between. CDR3 length: 13 amino acids. Germline V gene data show CDR1 as LNHDA and CDR2 as SQIVND (reference sequence). Processing was applied to graft tissue in order to liberate intraepithelial and lamina propria lymphocytes. Note on this clone: Its cognate antigen is unknown.

This sequence was found in a human patient who received an intestinal transplant, so some T cells may come from the graft donor. The chain joins TRBV19 to TRBJ1-6; D not resolved. Sequencing used ileum tissue, obtained nearly 500 days after intestinal transplant. CDR3 coding DNA: TGTGCCAGTAGGACATCCTATAATTCACCCCTCCACTTT. This translates into CASRTSYNSPLHF.